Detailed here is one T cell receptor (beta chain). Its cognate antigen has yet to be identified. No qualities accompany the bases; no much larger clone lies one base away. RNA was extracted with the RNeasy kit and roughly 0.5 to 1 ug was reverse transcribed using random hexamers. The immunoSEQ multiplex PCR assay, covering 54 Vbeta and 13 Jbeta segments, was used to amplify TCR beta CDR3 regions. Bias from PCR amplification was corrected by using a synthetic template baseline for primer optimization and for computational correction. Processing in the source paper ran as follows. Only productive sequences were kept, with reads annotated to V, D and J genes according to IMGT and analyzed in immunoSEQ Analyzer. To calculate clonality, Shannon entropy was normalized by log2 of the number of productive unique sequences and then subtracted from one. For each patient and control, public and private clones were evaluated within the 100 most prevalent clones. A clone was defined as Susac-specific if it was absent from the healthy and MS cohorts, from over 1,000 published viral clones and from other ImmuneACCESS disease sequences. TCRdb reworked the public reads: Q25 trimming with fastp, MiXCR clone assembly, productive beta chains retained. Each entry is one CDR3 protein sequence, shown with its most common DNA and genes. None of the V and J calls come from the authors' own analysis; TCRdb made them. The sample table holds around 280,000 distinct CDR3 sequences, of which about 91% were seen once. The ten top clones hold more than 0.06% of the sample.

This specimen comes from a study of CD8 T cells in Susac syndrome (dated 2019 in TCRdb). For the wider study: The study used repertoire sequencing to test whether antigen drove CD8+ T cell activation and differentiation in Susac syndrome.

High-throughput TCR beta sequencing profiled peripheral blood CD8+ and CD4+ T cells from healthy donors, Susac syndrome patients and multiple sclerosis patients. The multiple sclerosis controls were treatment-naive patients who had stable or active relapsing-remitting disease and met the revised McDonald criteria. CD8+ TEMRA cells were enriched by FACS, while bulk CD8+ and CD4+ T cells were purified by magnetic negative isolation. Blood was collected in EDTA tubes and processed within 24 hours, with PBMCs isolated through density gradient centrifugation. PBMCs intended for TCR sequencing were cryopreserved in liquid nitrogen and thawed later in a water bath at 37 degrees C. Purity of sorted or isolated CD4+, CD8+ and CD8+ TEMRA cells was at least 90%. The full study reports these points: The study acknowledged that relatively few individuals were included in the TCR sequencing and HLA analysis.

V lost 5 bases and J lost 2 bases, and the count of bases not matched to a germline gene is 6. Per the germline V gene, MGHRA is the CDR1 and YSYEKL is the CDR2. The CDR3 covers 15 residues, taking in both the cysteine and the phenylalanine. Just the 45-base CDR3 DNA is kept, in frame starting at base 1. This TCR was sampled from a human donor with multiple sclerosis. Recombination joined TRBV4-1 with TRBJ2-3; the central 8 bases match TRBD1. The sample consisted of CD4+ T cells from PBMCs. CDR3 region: CASSKAGGFTDTQYF. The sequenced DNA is TGCGCCAGCAGCAAGGCAGGGGGCTTCACAGATACGCAGTATTTT.